This T cell receptor (beta chain) was recorded in a study of early T cells in non-severe SARS-CoV-2 infection. The protocol attached unique molecular identifiers to individual cDNA molecules. TCRdb recomputed calls from the 5' RACE reads with MiXCR, one row per CDR3 protein. The sample records 55,000 to 65,000 distinct CDR3 sequences, around 12% being singletons. CDR1 and CDR2 (germline): SQVTM, ANQGSEA. The CDR3 has 14 amino acids. Trimming left V 5 bases short and J 7 bases short, with 20 bases between. This clonotype was picked up many times. Specimen: whole blood. The rearrangement links TRBV29-1 to TRBJ2-5, with a tentative D call TRBD2 (6 bases). The TCR comes from an adult who was a healthcare worker with PCR-confirmed SARS-CoV-2 infection or an uninfected control (not recorded which). The CDR3 region has the DNA TGCAGCGTTTCCTCGGGACTCCAAATCGGGACCCAGTACTTC. Translating gives CSVSSGLQIGTQYF.